The 12 T cell receptor beta chains listed next were all sequenced from one sample in a study of T cells in Graves' hyperthyroidism and ophthalmopathy. RNA transcripts gave rise to amplified TCR beta CDR3 regions. The TCR CDR3 first-round RT-PCR relied on the HTBI primer set. One entry per CDR3 protein results from TCRdb running MiXCR on the multiplex PCR reads. In the table there are about 640,000 distinct CDR3 sequences, roughly 20% of which are singletons. Input material: blood. These receptors were obtained from a man aged 25 to 40 with Graves' ophthalmopathy.

The CDR3 nucleotides read TGTGCCAGCAGTCTAGGTTCGGGACTAGGTTCCAATGAGCAGTTCTTC. Protein: CASSLGSGLGSNEQFF. The V call is TRBV12-3 or TRBV12-4, the J call TRBJ2-1, with 8 bases lining up with TRBD2. This CDR3 has 16 residues. After removal of 5 bases from V and 6 bases from J, the junction contained 12 bases not matched to a gene.

This clonotype was observed a handful of times. The V call is TRBV2, the J call TRBJ1-4, with D hard to call. Trimming cost V 11 bases and J 8 bases, with 18 bases left between them. There are 13 residues in the CDR3. CDR1 and CDR2 from the germline V gene are SNHLY and FYNNEI. The DNA for the CDR3 is TGTGCCGCAGCCGGAAGCCGGAGGGAAAAACTGTTTTTT. It codes for CAAAGSRREKLFF.

A few counts support this clonotype. J is TRBJ2-2 and V is TRBV5-1; possibly TRBD1 for D (6 bases). Deletions cut 0 bases from V and 2 bases from J, with 11 bases between. Germline CDR1 SGHRS, CDR2 YFSETQ. The length of the CDR3 is 16 residues. The CDR3 region is CASSLAGTLNTGELFF. The DNA for the CDR3 is TGCGCCAGCAGCTTGGCCGGGACACTTAACACCGGGGAGCTGTTTTTT.

This CDR3 is CASSQGQGYQPQHF. CDR3 coding DNA: TGTGCCAGCAGCCAAGGACAAGGTTATCAGCCCCAGCATTTT. V usage is TRBV9 and J usage is TRBJ1-5, with D possibly being TRBD1 (5 bases). The CDR3 is 14 amino acids. Germline-derived CDR1 and CDR2 are SGDLS and YYNGEE. V was cut by 4 bases and J by 5 bases, with 13 bases left in between. The full variable domain, in which reference TRBV9 and TRBJ1-5 provide the parts outside the CDR3, is DSGVTQTPKHLITATGQRVTLRCSPRSGDLSVYWYQQSLDQGLQFLIQYYNGEERAKGNILERFSAQQFPDLHSELNLSSLELGDSALYFCASSQGQGYQPQHFGDGTRLSIL.

This clonotype was counted ten times or more. This sequence joins TRBV28 and TRBJ2-7; D is unclear. In germline, CDR1 is MDHEN, CDR2 SYDVKM. This CDR3 spans 11 amino acids. V was shortened by 5 bases and J by 2 bases, with 4 bases between the two germline ends. CDR3: CASSPTYEQYF. The CDR3 nucleotides read TGTGCCAGCAGTCCCACCTACGAGCAGTACTTC.

V is TRBV7-3 and J is TRBJ2-1; possibly TRBD2 for D (5 bases). Per germline, CDR1 SGHTA and CDR2 FQGTGA. The V and J ends lost 5 bases and 7 bases respectively, with 18 bases between them. This CDR3 is built from 15 residues. The CDR3 sequence is CASSAGTAVRNEQFF. CDR3 bases: TGTGCCAGCAGCGCGGGTACAGCGGTGAGGAATGAGCAGTTCTTC.

This clonotype has more than one count but fewer than ten. J is TRBJ2-5 and V is TRBV27, with D perhaps TRBD2 (6 bases). The CDR3 has 22 amino acids. Between the trimmed V and J ends, which lost 5 bases and 0 bases, there was a span of 34 bases. Germline V CDR1 and CDR2: MNHEY, SMNVEV (reference sequence). The DNA of the CDR3 is TGTGCCAGCAGTCCCAGGTCGTCTAGCGAGCCTCCTGAGAAAAGGTACCAAGAGACCCAGTACTTC. Amino acids: CASSPRSSSEPPEKRYQETQYF.

This clonotype turned up a few times. The chain combines TRBV15 with TRBJ2-7; maybe TRBD2 (7 bases). Germline V gene sequence: CDR1 LNHNV, CDR2 YYDKDF (reference sequence). The CDR3 is made up of 14 amino acids. The ends were cut back, 0 bases at V and 4 bases at J, with 10 bases in the middle. The DNA of the CDR3 is TGTGCCACCAGCAGAGACGGGGGGCATTACGAGCAGTACTTC. Translating gives CATSRDGGHYEQYF.

This clonotype was counted at least ten times. V is TRBV12-5 and J is TRBJ2-3; 10 bases align to TRBD1. The trim removed 0 bases at V and 4 bases at J, leaving 4 bases unmatched. There are 16 residues in the CDR3. CDR1 and CDR2 from the germline V gene are LGHNT and FRNRAP. The CDR3 loop reads CASGLVLGQGADTQYF. The CDR3 DNA reads as TGTGCTAGTGGTTTGGTACTCGGACAGGGGGCAGATACGCAGTATTTT.

Comments on this clonotype: A much bigger clone sits one base away, suggesting this may be a read error. The V and J genes are TRBV10-3 and TRBJ2-3; D unresolved. Germline CDR1 and CDR2: ENHRY and SYGVKD. This CDR3 has 17 amino acids. Trimming pared 4 bases from V and 1 base from J, leaving 18 bases between. The CDR3 nucleotides read TGTGCCATCAGTGTCCTAAGTGACCCCAAAGGCACAGATACGCAGTATTTT. Translated: CAISVLSDPKGTDTQYF.

V usage is TRBV9 and J usage is TRBJ2-1, with 11 nucleotides matching TRBD2. This CDR3 is built from 15 residues. CDR1 SGDLS and CDR2 YYNGEE come from the germline V gene. The trim removed 4 bases at V and 10 bases at J, leaving 10 bases unmatched. The chain's CDR3 is CASSPQLAGEGEQFF. The CDR3 bases are TGTGCCAGCAGCCCCCAACTAGCGGGAGAGGGGGAGCAGTTCTTC.

This chain's CDR3 is CASSLRGGEDTQYF. The CDR3, as DNA: TGTGCCAGCAGCTTACGCGGGGGGGAGGATACGCAGTATTTT. This rearrangement joins TRBV7-3 to TRBJ2-3; 9 bases are a match to TRBD2. V lost 2 bases and J lost 6; bases outside the gene matches: 3. Germline-derived CDR1 and CDR2 are SGHTA and FQGTGA. CDR3 size: 14 residues.